This T cell receptor (beta chain) was documented in a study of blood T cell repertoires in COVID-19. TCRdb's copy holds only in-frame clones and misses some; the assay was immunoSEQ multiplex PCR. The sample records over 100,000 clones, 80% being singletons. V shed 5 bases and J shed 0 bases, with 8 bases lying between them. The CDR3 totals 14 residues. From germline, CDR1 is KGHSH and CDR2 LQKENI. Sequencing was done on a sample of peripheral blood. The rearrangement joins TRBV18 to TRBJ2-1; perhaps TRBD2 as D (6 bases). The origin of this receptor is a human donor in a cohort sampled during active or convalescent COVID-19. CDR3 DNA: TGTGCCAGCTCAGGAGGGCCCTCCTACAATGAGCAGTTCTTC. It is translated as CASSGGPSYNEQFF.